The 25 T cell receptor beta chains reported below all come from one sample, sequenced in a study of response to subunit inactivated influenza vaccine (dated by TCRdb to the late 2010s). The library was prepared using RT-PCR. Sequencing was performed on an Illumina HiSeq 2500. The public reads were reanalyzed by TCRdb: fastp trimming at Q25, MiXCR alignment, in-frame beta chains only. Each CDR3 protein appears once, grouped with its most common genes and DNA. The sample profile shows just under 550,000 distinct CDR3 sequences; under 25% of them were found once. The top ten constitute 2.5% to 3.5% of the sample. This same sample was also part of a study on T cells expressing NK-cell markers. From the second report: The TCR beta cDNA libraries were made using 5'RACE template switching, a step that added both a universal primer site and unique molecular identifiers.

The sequences come from CD4+ T cells sorted from PBMCs, collected 12 days after vaccination. These receptors were obtained from a man aged 50 to 59 who received an inactivated influenza vaccine. Donor details come from another sample of the same person, matched by shared clones.

The chain joins TRBV6-1 to TRBJ2-7, with TRBD1 matching 7 bases. With V trimmed by 5 bases and J by 2 bases, 3 bases remained unmatched. The CDR3 totals 13 residues. Germline-derived CDR1 and CDR2 are MNHNS and SASEGT. The CDR3 region is CASSTGAPYEQYF. CDR3 coding DNA: TGTGCCAGCAGTACAGGGGCCCCCTACGAGCAGTACTTC.

This clonotype was recorded a few times. The chain uses TRBV10-3 and TRBJ2-3; no definite D call. The CDR3 is 15 amino acids. Germline V gives CDR1 ENHRY, CDR2 SYGVKD. Between the trimmed V and J ends, which lost 8 bases and 0 bases, there was a span of 15 bases. The CDR3 nucleotides are TGTGCCATCTCGGCGGCTCAGAGCAGCACAGATACGCAGTATTTT. Translating it yields CAISAAQSSTDTQYF.

The V call is TRBV14, the J call TRBJ1-1; D is undetermined. Germline V gives CDR1 SGHDN, CDR2 FVKESK. V gave up 1 base and J gave up 1 base, with 4 bases separating them. The CDR3 totals 13 residues. The CDR3 DNA sequence: TGTGCCAGCAGCCAAGCCTCGAACACTGAAGCTTTCTTT. Protein product: CASSQASNTEAFF.

This clonotype was observed a handful of times. The chain recombines TRBV11-2 with TRBJ2-7; 9 nucleotides agree with TRBD2. This CDR3 comprises 16 residues. Germline V gene lookup returns CDR1 SGHAT and CDR2 FQNNGV. The V gene end was trimmed by 2 bases and the J gene end by 7 bases; junction bases not matched to a gene: 12. The CDR3 DNA sequence: TGTGCCAGCAGCTTAATGAGGCTAGCGGGGCCCGGTGAGCAGTACTTC. It specifies CASSLMRLAGPGEQYF. Full variable domain (rest looked up from reference TRBV11-2 and TRBJ2-7): EAGVAQSPRYKIIEKRQSVAFWCNPISGHATLYWYQQILGQGPKLLIQFQNNGVVDDSQLPKDRFSAERLKGVDSTLKIQPAKLEDSAVYLCASSLMRLAGPGEQYFGPGTRLTVT.

Details on this clonotype: At one end the junction does not follow the germline gene, possibly because of a read error. The chain joins TRBV6-1 to TRBJ2-4; 7 nucleotides line up with TRBD2. The CDR3 sequence is 14 residues long. From germline, CDR1 is MNHNS and CDR2 SASEGT. CDR3 residues: CASREAGTKNIQYF. The CDR3 bases are TGTGCCAGCAGGGAAGCGGGAACCAAAAACATTCAGTACTTC.

The genes are TRBV9 and TRBJ2-7; D may be TRBD2 (6 bases). The CDR3 has 15 residues. Germline CDR1 reads SGDLS; CDR2 reads YYNGEE. Trimming took off 2 bases at V and 6 bases at J, with 18 bases between the two ends. CDR3 coding DNA: TGTGCCAGCAGCGTGGGTACGGGAGAGGGCTCCGAGCAGTACTTC. Protein product: CASSVGTGEGSEQYF.

The chain carries TRBV11-2 and TRBJ2-7; D possibly corresponds to TRBD2 (6 bases). The CDR3 extends over 14 amino acids. Germline loops: CDR1 SGHAT, CDR2 FQNNGV. With 6 bases removed from V and 1 base from J, the gap between germline ends came to 13 bases. This CDR3 is CASRLTGTSYEQYF. As DNA, the CDR3 is TGTGCCAGCAGACTGACCGGGACTTCCTACGAGCAGTACTTC. The variable domain in full, with the rest retrieved from reference TRBV11-2 and TRBJ2-7, is EAGVAQSPRYKIIEKRQSVAFWCNPISGHATLYWYQQILGQGPKLLIQFQNNGVVDDSQLPKDRFSAERLKGVDSTLKIQPAKLEDSAVYLCASRLTGTSYEQYFGPGTRLTVT.

The sample holds a few counts of this clonotype. The chain is built from TRBV6-1 and TRBJ2-3, with D possibly being TRBD1 (6 bases). CDR1 is MNHNS, CDR2 SASEGT, per germline. The CDR3 covers 13 residues. The V end was cut by 5 bases, the J end by 5 bases, with 11 bases between. CDR3 nucleotide sequence: TGTGCCAGCAGTCAAATCAGGGGAGATACGCAGTATTTT. Its translation: CASSQIRGDTQYF.

In its sample, this clonotype was seen a few times. The chain has TRBV15 and TRBJ2-5; TRBD1 is a possible D gene (5 bases). The germline V gene encodes CDR1 LNHNV and CDR2 YYDKDF (reference sequence). V was clipped by 0 bases and J by 3 bases, with 11 bases between them. CDR3 length: 15 residues. The CDR3 sequence: CATSRDSSREETQYF. For the CDR3, the DNA is TGTGCCACCAGCAGAGATTCATCCAGGGAAGAGACCCAGTACTTC.

This clonotype was picked up a small number of times. The J gene is TRBJ2-7, the V gene TRBV13; D call uncertain. The CDR3 has 15 residues. Germline values: CDR1 PRHDT, CDR2 FYEKMQ (reference sequence). The V end lost 2 bases, the J end lost 0 bases, and 11 bases lay between the germline ends. As DNA, the CDR3 is TGTGCCAGCAGCTTAAAGGGAAGAAGCTCCTACGAGCAGTACTTC. This encodes CASSLKGRSSYEQYF.

The chain employs TRBV7-3 and TRBJ2-5, with D perhaps TRBD2 (6 bases). The CDR3 spans 15 residues. V was cut by 2 bases and J by 3 bases, with 13 bases left in between. Per germline, CDR1 SGHTA and CDR2 FQGTGA. The CDR3: CASSLGGTREETQYF. Written as DNA, the CDR3 is TGTGCCAGCAGCTTAGGAGGGACCAGAGAAGAGACCCAGTACTTC. The full variable domain, with the rest looked up from reference TRBV7-3 and TRBJ2-5, is GAGVSQTPSNKVTEKGKYVELRCDPISGHTALYWYRQSLGQGPEFLIYFQGTGAADDSGLPNDRFFAVRPEGSVSTLKIQRTERGDSAVYLCASSLGGTREETQYFGPGTRLLVL.

V gene TRBV5-1 combines with J gene TRBJ2-3; a weak D match, TRBD1 (6 bases). Germline CDR1 is SGHRS and CDR2 is YFSETQ. V dropped 4 bases and J dropped 5 bases, with 17 bases sitting between them. CDR3 length: 15 amino acids. The CDR3 DNA sequence: TGCGCCAGCAGCATCACCCGAGGGGGTGGAGATACGCAGTATTTT. Its translation is CASSITRGGGDTQYF. The variable domain in full, completed from reference TRBV5-1 and TRBJ2-3, reads KAGVTQTPRYLIKTRGQQVTLSCSPISGHRSVSWYQQTPGQGLQFLFEYFSETQRNKGNFPGRFSGRQFSNSRSEMNVSTLELGDSALYLCASSITRGGGDTQYFGPGTRLTVL.

The chain combines TRBV10-3 with TRBJ2-3; tentative D call: TRBD1 (6 bases). V was shortened by 2 bases and J by 2 bases, with 11 bases between the two germline ends. The germline CDR1 and CDR2 sequences are ENHRY and SYGVKD. This CDR3 spans 15 amino acids. CDR3 sequence (DNA): TGTGCCATCAGTGAGGGCAGGGGTGTCACAGATACGCAGTATTTT. This codes for CAISEGRGVTDTQYF.

For this clonotype: This may come from a read error, since a much larger clone is one base off. V gene TRBV6-2 or TRBV6-3 combines with J gene TRBJ1-1; D is unresolved. Per germline, CDR1 MNHEY and CDR2 SVGEGT. V lost 1 base and J 1 base, leaving 1 base between the germline ends. This CDR3 is 12 amino acids long. The CDR3 loop is CASSYWNTEAFF. DNA of the CDR3: TGTGCCAGCAGTTACTGGAACACTGAAGCTTTCTTT.

This clonotype was observed a few times. The genes are TRBV20-1 and TRBJ2-7, with 8 bases aligning to TRBD2. The CDR3 is made up of 14 amino acids. Unmatched junction bases numbered 8, after V lost 0 bases and J lost 7 bases. CDR1 and CDR2 (germline): DFQATT, SNEGSKA (reference sequence). The CDR3 sequence: CSARESGRAGEQYF. The CDR3, as DNA: TGCAGTGCTAGAGAATCCGGGAGGGCAGGGGAGCAGTACTTC.

V and J are TRBV30 and TRBJ1-6; D possibly corresponds to TRBD1 (5 bases). Germline V gene lookup returns CDR1 GTSNPN and CDR2 SVGIG (reference sequence). CDR3 length: 16 residues. Trimming left V 3 bases short and J 4 bases short, with 16 bases between. The CDR3, as DNA: TGTGCCTGGAGCCTCACGGGCCAGGGTTATAATTCACCCCTCCACTTT. It specifies CAWSLTGQGYNSPLHF.

This clonotype occurred a few times. V is TRBV6-1 and J is TRBJ2-6; perhaps TRBD2 as D (6 bases). This CDR3 region has 14 residues. The V and J ends lost 5 bases and 13 bases respectively, with 18 bases between them. Germline lookup yields CDR1 MNHNS and CDR2 SASEGT. The CDR3 region has the DNA TGTGCCAGCAGTCCCGGGACGGTTCGGGGGGTCCTGACTTTC. It codes for CASSPGTVRGVLTF.

The chain combines TRBV30 with TRBJ2-5; maybe TRBD1 (6 bases). Per germline, CDR1 GTSNPN and CDR2 SVGIG (reference sequence). Between the trimmed V and J ends, which lost 2 bases and 4 bases, there was a span of 14 bases. This CDR3 has 14 amino acids. CDR3 region: CAWSRQGLRETQYF. In DNA form, the CDR3 reads TGTGCCTGGAGTAGGCAGGGGTTGAGAGAGACCCAGTACTTC.

This rearrangement joins TRBV3-1 to TRBJ1-1; D is possibly TRBD1 (6 bases). Germline-derived CDR1 and CDR2 are LGHDT and YNNKEL (reference sequence). Trimming pared 4 bases from V and 7 bases from J, leaving 16 bases between. The CDR3 has 14 amino acids. In DNA, the CDR3 is TGTGCCAGCAGCCCACCACAGGGTTCGGGTGAAGCTTTCTTT. Protein sequence: CASSPPQGSGEAFF. Variable domain in full (rest from reference TRBV3-1 and TRBJ1-1): DTAVSQTPKYLVTQMGNDKSIKCEQNLGHDTMYWYKQDSKKFLKIMFSYNNKELIINETVPNRFSPKSPDKAHLNLHINSLELGDSAVYFCASSPPQGSGEAFFGQGTRLTVV.

V usage is TRBV18 and J usage is TRBJ1-2; D gene ambiguous. CDR3 length equals 14 residues. V lost 4 bases and J 4 bases, leaving 13 bases between the germline ends. CDR1 is KGHSH and CDR2 is LQKENI in the germline V gene. CDR3 amino acids: CASSQRQGAYGYTF. As DNA, the CDR3 is TGTGCCAGCTCACAGAGACAAGGCGCCTATGGCTACACCTTC.

This clonotype was counted at least ten times. This chain links TRBV6-1 with TRBJ1-1; no clear D. There are 14 residues in the CDR3. Germline V gene lookup returns CDR1 MNHNS and CDR2 SASEGT. Trimming shortened V by 4 bases and J by 1 base, and 10 bases separated the two germline ends. As DNA, the CDR3 is TGTGCCAGCAGTGGAATGATGACGAACACTGAAGCTTTCTTT. This gives the protein CASSGMMTNTEAFF.

This clonotype showed up just a few times. The rearrangement uses TRBV11-2 and TRBJ2-1; 9 nucleotides align to TRBD1. V gave up 3 bases and J gave up 6 bases; unmatched junction bases: 6. The CDR3 has 15 amino acids. Germline assignment: CDR1 SGHAT and CDR2 FQNNGV. CDR3 DNA: TGTGCCAGCAGCTTGCAGGGACAGGGCGTCAATGAGCAGTTCTTC. This encodes CASSLQGQGVNEQFF.

This clonotype was seen a few times. The V call is TRBV24-1, the J call TRBJ2-2, with D tentatively TRBD1 (5 bases). The CDR3 totals 16 residues. In germline, CDR1 is KGHDR, CDR2 SFDVKD. The V end was cut by 4 bases, the J end by 2 bases, with 13 bases between. In nucleotides, the CDR3 is TGTGCCACCAGTGAACTGGGGCAGGGCAACACCGGGGAGCTGTTTTTT. This translates into CATSELGQGNTGELFF.

The chain uses TRBV28 and TRBJ2-2; tentative D call: TRBD2 (5 bases). The germline V gene has CDR1 MDHEN and CDR2 SYDVKM. The CDR3 sequence is 14 residues long. Trimming removed 4 bases from V and 0 bases from J, with 6 bases in between. The CDR3 DNA reads as TGTGCCAGCAGTTCCGGGGCGAACACCGGGGAGCTGTTTTTT. Its translation is CASSSGANTGELFF.

This chain joins TRBV7-9 and TRBJ2-3; unclear D gene. Germline V gene lookup returns CDR1 SEHNR and CDR2 FQNEAQ (reference sequence). The CDR3 has 14 amino acids. Between the trimmed V and J ends, which lost 8 bases and 6 bases, there was a span of 18 bases. In DNA, the CDR3 is TGTGCCAGCGCCCAGAATCAGGTTAGGGATACGCAGTATTTT. Residues: CASAQNQVRDTQYF.